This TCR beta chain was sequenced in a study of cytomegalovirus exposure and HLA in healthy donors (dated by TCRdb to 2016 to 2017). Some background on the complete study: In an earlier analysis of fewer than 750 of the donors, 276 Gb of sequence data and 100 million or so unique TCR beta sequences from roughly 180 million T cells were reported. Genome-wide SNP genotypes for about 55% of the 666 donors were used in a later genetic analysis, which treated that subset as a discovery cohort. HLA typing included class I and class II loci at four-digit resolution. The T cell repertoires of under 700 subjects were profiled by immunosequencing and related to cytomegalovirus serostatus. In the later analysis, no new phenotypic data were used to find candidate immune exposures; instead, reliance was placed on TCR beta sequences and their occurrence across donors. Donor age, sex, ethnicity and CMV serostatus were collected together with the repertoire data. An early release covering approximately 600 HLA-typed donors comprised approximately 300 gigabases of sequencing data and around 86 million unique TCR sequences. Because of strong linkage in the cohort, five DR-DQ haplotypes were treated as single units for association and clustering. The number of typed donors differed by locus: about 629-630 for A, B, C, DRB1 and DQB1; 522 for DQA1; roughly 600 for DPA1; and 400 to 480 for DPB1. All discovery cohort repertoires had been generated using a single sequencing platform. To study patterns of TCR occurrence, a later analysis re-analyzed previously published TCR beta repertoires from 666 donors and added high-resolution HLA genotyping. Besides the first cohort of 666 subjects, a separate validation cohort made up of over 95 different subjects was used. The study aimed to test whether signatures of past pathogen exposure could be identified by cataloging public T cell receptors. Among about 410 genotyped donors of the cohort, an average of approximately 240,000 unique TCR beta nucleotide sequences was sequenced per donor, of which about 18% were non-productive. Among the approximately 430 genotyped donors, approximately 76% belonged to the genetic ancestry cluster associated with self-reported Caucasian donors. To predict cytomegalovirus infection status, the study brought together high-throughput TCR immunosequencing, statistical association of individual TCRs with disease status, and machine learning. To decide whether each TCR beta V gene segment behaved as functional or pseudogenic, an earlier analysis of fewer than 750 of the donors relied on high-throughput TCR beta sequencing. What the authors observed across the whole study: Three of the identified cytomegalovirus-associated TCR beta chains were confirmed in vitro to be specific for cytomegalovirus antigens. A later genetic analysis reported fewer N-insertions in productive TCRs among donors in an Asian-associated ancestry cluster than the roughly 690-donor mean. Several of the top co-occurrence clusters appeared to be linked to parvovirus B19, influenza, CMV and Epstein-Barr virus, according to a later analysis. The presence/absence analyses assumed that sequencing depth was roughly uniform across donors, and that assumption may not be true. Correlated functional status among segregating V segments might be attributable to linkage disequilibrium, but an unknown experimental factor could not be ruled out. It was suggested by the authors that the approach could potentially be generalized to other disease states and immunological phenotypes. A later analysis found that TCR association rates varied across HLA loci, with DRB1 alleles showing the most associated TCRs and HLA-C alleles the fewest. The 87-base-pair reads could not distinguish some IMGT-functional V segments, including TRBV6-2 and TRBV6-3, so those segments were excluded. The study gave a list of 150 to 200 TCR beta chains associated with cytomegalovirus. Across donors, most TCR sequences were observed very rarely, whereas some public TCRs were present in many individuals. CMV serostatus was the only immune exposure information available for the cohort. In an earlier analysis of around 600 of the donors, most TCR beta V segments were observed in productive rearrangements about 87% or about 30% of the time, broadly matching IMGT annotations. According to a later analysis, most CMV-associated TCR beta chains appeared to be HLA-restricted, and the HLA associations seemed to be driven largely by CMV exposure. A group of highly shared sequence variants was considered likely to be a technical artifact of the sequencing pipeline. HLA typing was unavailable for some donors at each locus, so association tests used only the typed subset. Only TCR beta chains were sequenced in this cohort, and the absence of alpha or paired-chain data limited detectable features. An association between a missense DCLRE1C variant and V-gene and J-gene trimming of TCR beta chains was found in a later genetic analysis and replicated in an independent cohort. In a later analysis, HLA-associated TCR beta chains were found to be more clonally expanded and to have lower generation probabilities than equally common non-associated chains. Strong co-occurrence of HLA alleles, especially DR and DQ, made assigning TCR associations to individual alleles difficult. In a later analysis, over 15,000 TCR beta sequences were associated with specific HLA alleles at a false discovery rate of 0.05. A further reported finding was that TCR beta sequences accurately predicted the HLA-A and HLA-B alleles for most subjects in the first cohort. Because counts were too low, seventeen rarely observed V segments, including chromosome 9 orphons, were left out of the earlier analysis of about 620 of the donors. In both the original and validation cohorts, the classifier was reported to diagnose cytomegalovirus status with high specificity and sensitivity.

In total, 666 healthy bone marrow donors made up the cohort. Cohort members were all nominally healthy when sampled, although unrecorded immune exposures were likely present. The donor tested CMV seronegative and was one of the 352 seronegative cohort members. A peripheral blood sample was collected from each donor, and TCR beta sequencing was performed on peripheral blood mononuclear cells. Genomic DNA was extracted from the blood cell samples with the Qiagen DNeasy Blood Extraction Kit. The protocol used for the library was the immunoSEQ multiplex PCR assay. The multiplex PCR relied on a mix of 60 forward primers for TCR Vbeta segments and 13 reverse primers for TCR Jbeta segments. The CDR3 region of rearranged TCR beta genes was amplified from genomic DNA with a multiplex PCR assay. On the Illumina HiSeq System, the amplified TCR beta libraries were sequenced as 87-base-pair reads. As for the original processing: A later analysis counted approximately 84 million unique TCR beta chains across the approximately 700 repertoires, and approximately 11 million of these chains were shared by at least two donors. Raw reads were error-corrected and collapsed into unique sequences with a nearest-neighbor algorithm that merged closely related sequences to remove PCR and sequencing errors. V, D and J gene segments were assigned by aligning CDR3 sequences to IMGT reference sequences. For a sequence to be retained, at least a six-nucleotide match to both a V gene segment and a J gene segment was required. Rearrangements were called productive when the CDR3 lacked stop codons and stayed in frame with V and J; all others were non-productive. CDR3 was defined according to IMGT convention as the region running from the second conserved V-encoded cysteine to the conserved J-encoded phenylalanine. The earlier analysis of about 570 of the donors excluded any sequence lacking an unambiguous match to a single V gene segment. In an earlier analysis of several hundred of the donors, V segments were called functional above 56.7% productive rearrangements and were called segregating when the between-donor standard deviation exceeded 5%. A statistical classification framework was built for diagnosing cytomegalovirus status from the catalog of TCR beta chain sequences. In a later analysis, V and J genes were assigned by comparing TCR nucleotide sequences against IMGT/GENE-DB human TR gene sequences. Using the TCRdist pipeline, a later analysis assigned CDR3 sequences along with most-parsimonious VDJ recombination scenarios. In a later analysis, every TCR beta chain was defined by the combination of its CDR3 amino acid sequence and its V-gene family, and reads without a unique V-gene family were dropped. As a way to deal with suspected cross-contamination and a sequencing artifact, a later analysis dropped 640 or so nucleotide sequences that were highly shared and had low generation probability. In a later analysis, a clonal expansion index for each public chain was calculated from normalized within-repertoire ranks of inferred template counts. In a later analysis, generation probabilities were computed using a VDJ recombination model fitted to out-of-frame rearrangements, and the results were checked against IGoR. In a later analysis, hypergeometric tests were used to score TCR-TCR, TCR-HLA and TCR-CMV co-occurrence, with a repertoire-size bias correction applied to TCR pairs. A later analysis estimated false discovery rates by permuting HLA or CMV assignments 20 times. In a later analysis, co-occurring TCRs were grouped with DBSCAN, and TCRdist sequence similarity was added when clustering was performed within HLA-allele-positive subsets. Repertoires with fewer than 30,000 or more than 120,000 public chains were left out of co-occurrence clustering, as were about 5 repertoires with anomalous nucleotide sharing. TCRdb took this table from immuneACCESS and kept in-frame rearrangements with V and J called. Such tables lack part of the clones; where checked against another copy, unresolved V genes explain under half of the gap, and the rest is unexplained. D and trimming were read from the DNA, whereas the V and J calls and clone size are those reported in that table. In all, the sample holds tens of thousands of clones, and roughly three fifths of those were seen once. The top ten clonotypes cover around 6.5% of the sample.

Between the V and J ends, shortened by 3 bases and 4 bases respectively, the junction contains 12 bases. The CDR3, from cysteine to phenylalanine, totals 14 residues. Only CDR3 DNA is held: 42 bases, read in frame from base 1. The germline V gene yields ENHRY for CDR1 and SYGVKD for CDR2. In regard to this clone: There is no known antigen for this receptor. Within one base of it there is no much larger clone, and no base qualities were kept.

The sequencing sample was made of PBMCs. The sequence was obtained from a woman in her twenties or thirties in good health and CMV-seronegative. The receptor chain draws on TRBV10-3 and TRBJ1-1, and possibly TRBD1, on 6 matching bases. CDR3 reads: CAISDSGGGTEAFF. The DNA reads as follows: TGTGCCATCAGTGATTCTGGGGGCGGCACTGAAGCTTTCTTT.